The T cell receptor beta chain described here comes from a study of blood T cell repertoires in COVID-19 (dated by TCRdb to about 2020). Broadly, across the study: Collaborator samples came from the United States, Italy and Spain and covered acute and convalescent phases of COVID-19. The prospective study material was composed of cDNA or gDNA derived from T cells, B-cell-depleted T cells, or PBMCs. The dataset comprised deeply sampled blood TCRbeta repertoires from subjects exposed to, actively infected with, or recovered from COVID-19. A freely available public database, intended as a resource for researchers studying the immune response to SARS-CoV-2, is where the repertoires were released. Samples were obtained from the ongoing ImmuneRACE study (first 160 participants) and from approximately 1,200 subjects provided by 6 global collaborators. The sample metadata nearly always contained a de-identified subject ID, COVID-19 status, age in years and sex. Where available, HLA class I and class II types were obtained from metadata supplied by the sample provider rather than from assay-based typing. The research as a whole found: The quantity of clinical and demographic metadata differed by source and by participant and was supplied without curation.

Trimming leaves V shorter by 7 bases and J shorter by 0 bases, with the junction holding 7 bases beyond the gene matches. CDR1 and CDR2 are drawn from the germline V gene: SGHRS, YFSETQ. The CDR3 runs 15 amino acids, cysteine and phenylalanine included. Of the read, only the CDR3 DNA is kept; its 45 bases are in frame from base 1. TCRbeta CDR3 regions were amplified from genomic DNA using the immunoSEQ Assay, a bias-controlled multiplex PCR. The authors processed their data as follows. Nucleated cell counts per sample were estimated from amplification of reference gene primers within the assay. To quantify the absolute abundance of each unique TCRbeta CDR3 rearrangement, sequence reads were collapsed and filtered. For each sample, productive Simpson clonality was calculated as the square root of Simpson's diversity index across productive rearrangements. The table was pulled from immuneACCESS by TCRdb, which kept in-frame rearrangements only. Such tables lose some clones; where checked, under half of the loss comes from unresolved V genes, and the rest has no known cause. That table furnishes V, J and clone size, whereas the DNA furnished D and trimming. The sample data list 120,000 to 150,000 clones, and roughly 80% of these were observed just once. The ten largest make up 15% to 20% of the sample.

Worth noting for this clone: Its antigen is still unknown. No much larger clonotype is one base removed from it; base qualities were not supplied.

Collaborating institutions collected whole blood in K2EDTA tubes following their own protocols. For TCRbeta analysis, collaborators shipped samples in one of three forms: frozen whole blood, isolated PBMCs, or DNA extracted from either of those sample types. This clonotype originated in a man in his forties or fifties with acute or convalescent COVID-19. Here the chain combines TRBV5-1 and TRBJ2-3, with 8 central nucleotides matching TRBD1. The sequenced sample consisted of peripheral blood. DNA sequence: TGCGCCAGCTTACCCCGGACAGGGAGCACAGATACGCAGTATTTT. This sequence encodes CASLPRTGSTDTQYF.